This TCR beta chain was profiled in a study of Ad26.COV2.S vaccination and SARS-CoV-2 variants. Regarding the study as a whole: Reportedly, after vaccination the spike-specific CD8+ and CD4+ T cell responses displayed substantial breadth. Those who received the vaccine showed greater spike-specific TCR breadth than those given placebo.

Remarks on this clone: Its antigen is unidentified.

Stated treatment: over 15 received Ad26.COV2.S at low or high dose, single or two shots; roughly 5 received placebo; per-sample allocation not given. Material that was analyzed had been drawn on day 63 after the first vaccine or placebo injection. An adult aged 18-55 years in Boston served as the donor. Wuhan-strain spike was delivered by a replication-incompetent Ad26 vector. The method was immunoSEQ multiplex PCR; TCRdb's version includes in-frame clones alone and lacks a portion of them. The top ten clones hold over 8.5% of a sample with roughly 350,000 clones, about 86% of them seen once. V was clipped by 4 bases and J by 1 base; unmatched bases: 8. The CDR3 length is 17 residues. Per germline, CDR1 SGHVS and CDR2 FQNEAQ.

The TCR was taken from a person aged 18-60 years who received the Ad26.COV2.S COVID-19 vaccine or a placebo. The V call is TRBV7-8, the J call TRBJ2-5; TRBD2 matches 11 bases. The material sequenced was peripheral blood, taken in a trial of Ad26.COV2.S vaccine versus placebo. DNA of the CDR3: TGTGCCAGCAGCTATCTCTCCGGGACTAGCGGCCAAGAGACCCAGTACTTC. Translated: CASSYLSGTSGQETQYF.